Each of the 29 T cell receptor beta chains below was sequenced from the same sample in a study of cytomegalovirus exposure and HLA in healthy donors. PCR used 60 Vbeta primers and 13 Jbeta primers. Data came from immunoSEQ multiplex PCR; TCRdb stores just in-frame clones and leaves some out. The sample lists 110,000 or so clones; about two thirds were seen once. The sequencing input was PBMCs. The receptors here all came from an older woman in good health and CMV-seropositive.

The genes are TRBV15 and TRBJ2-1; D perhaps matches TRBD2 (6 bases). V was trimmed by 5 bases and J by 8 bases, leaving 19 bases between them. The germline gives CDR1 LNHNV, CDR2 YYDKDF (reference sequence). The CDR3 is 15 amino acids. The CDR3 loop reads CATSLRGVISDEQFF. CDR3 coding DNA: TGTGCCACCAGCCTGCGCGGGGTCATTTCCGATGAGCAGTTCTTC.

The V gene is TRBV7-2, the J gene TRBJ2-7; the D gene is possibly TRBD2 (6 bases). V lost 1 base and J 3 bases, leaving 10 bases between the germline ends. In germline, CDR1 is SGHTA, CDR2 FQGNSA. The CDR3 sequence is 14 residues long. CDR3 amino acids: CASSLGTTRYEQYF. CDR3 coding DNA: TGTGCCAGCAGCTTAGGGACTACCCGCTACGAGCAGTACTTC.

DNA of the CDR3: TGTGCCAGCAGCCTACTAGCGGGGGGGCAGGATACGCAGTATTTT. It translates to CASSLLAGGQDTQYF. The V call is TRBV7-3, the J call TRBJ2-3; TRBD2 agrees at 13 bases. The germline CDR1 and CDR2 sequences are SGHTA and FQGTGA. The CDR3 is 15 amino acids. Losses at the gene ends were 5 bases for V and 6 bases for J; bases not matched to a gene: 5.

This clone was observed a single time. The chain carries TRBV7-9 and TRBJ1-1; 7 bases fit TRBD1. There are 16 residues in the CDR3. Germline loops: CDR1 SEHNR, CDR2 FQNEAQ (reference sequence). After removal of 5 bases from V and 4 bases from J, the junction contained 13 bases not matched to a gene. The CDR3 DNA is TGTGCCAGCAGCCAGGGAAAGGGGGCTATGGGCACTGAAGCTTTCTTT. Residues: CASSQGKGAMGTEAFF.

V usage is TRBV29-1 and J usage is TRBJ1-2; D not certain. V lost 6 bases and J 10 bases, leaving 24 bases between the germline ends. The CDR3 contains 14 residues. Looked up from germline, CDR1 is SQVTM and CDR2 is ANQGSEA. CDR3 residues: CSVSLGGIGIDYTF. CDR3 in DNA: TGCAGCGTCTCCTTGGGAGGGATTGGCATCGACTACACCTTC.

This clone has a handful of counts. The chain employs TRBV27 and TRBJ1-6; perhaps TRBD1 as D (6 bases). Germline values: CDR1 MNHEY, CDR2 SMNVEV (reference sequence). V lost 0 bases, J lost 7 bases, and 13 bases lay in between. The CDR3 length is 16 residues. The CDR3 DNA sequence: TGTGCCAGCAGTTTATCGTTAGGGGGACCCAATTCACCCCTCCACTTT. Translated, it gives CASSLSLGGPNSPLHF.

The V and J genes are TRBV11-2 and TRBJ2-1; TRBD1 aligns across 8 bases. CDR1 SGHAT and CDR2 FQNNGV come from the germline V gene. CDR3 length: 13 amino acids. V was clipped by 4 bases and J by 9 bases; unmatched bases: 5. This CDR3 reads CASSSQGGGEQFF. CDR3 in DNA: TGTGCCAGCAGCTCACAGGGGGGTGGTGAGCAGTTCTTC.

In regard to this clone: The junction departs from germline at one end; a sequencing error may be responsible. The sample has other DNA sequences that encode this CDR3 too. The chain uses TRBV11-2 and TRBJ1-6; tentatively, D is TRBD1 (6 bases). Germline V gene sequence: CDR1 SGHAT, CDR2 FQNNGV. This CDR3 comprises 15 residues. The CDR3 sequence: CASSSGGVQGSPLHF. The CDR3 bases are TGTGCCAGTAGCTCCGGCGGAGTGCAGGGGTCACCCCTCCACTTT.

This clone was seen only a few times. The chain joins TRBV4-3 to TRBJ2-6, with TRBD2 matching over 10 bases. The CDR3 has 17 residues. With 2 bases clipped from V and 2 bases from J, the junction kept 3 bases outside the gene matches. Germline CDR1 is LGHNA and CDR2 is YSLEER. CDR3 region: CASSQRAGGPGANVLTF. CDR3 DNA sequence: TGCGCCAGCAGCCAAAGAGCGGGGGGGCCTGGGGCCAACGTCCTGACTTTC.

J is TRBJ1-2 and V is TRBV7-9; 7 bases match TRBD1. The length of the CDR3 is 15 residues. The V gene end was trimmed by 5 bases and the J gene end by 2 bases; junction bases not matched to a gene: 8. Germline V gives CDR1 SEHNR, CDR2 FQNEAQ (reference sequence). In DNA form, the CDR3 reads TGTGCCAGCAGCCAACCTTCGACAGGGAACTATGGCTACACCTTC. Protein: CASSQPSTGNYGYTF.

The chain combines TRBV29-1 with TRBJ2-2; D is undetermined. CDR1 and CDR2 (germline): SQVTM, ANQGSEA. This CDR3 spans 12 amino acids. V was shortened by 1 base and J by 7 bases, with 7 bases between the two germline ends. This chain's CDR3 is CSVEGSGGELFF. CDR3 nucleotides: TGCAGCGTTGAAGGCTCAGGCGGGGAGCTGTTTTTT.

This rearrangement joins TRBV15 to TRBJ1-5; 9 bases fit TRBD1. Germline assignment: CDR1 LNHNV and CDR2 YYDKDF (reference sequence). The CDR3 is made up of 15 amino acids. The V and J ends lost 7 bases and 7 bases, in that order; junction bases with no gene match: 11. CDR3 sequence (DNA): TGTGCCACCAAATCGGACAGGGGCACAACACAGCCCCAGCATTTT. It codes for CATKSDRGTTQPQHF.

The chain couples TRBV6-1 to TRBJ1-1; no reliable D call. This CDR3 is built from 14 residues. Trimming left V 6 bases short and J 1 base short, with 12 bases between. From germline, CDR1 is MNHNS and CDR2 SASEGT. The CDR3 loop is CASSSPSGNTEAFF. For the CDR3, the DNA is TGTGCCAGCAGCTCGCCCAGCGGGAACACTGAAGCTTTCTTT.

This clone was recorded a few times. V and J are TRBV5-5 and TRBJ2-3; D remains ambiguous. The V gene lost 4 bases and the J gene lost 3 bases, with 12 bases spanning the gap. Germline-derived CDR1 and CDR2 are SGHKS and YYEKEE (reference sequence). CDR3 length: 14 residues. CDR3 sequence: CASSPLVRTDTQYF. Here the CDR3 DNA reads TGTGCCAGCAGCCCCCTTGTGCGGACAGATACGCAGTATTTT. The entire variable domain, with the rest obtained from reference TRBV5-5 and TRBJ2-3, is as follows: DAGVTQSPTHLIKTRGQQVTLRCSPISGHKSVSWYQQVLGQGPQFIFQYYEKEERGRGNFPDRFSARQFPNYSSELNVNALLLGDSALYLCASSPLVRTDTQYFGPGTRLTVL.

Only one count was recorded for this clone. The V and J genes are TRBV6-4 and TRBJ2-3; TRBD2 aligns across 9 bases. The V gene's germline CDR1 is MRHNA and CDR2 SNTAGT. This CDR3 has 16 amino acids. After removal of 4 bases from V and 0 bases from J, the junction contained 5 bases not matched to a gene. This chain's CDR3 is CASSVSSGGSTDTQYF. CDR3 nucleotide sequence: TGTGCCAGCAGTGTGAGTAGCGGGGGCAGCACAGATACGCAGTATTTT.

The chain combines TRBV28 with TRBJ2-7; perhaps TRBD1 as D (5 bases). The CDR3 loop spans 14 amino acids. Germline assignment: CDR1 MDHEN and CDR2 SYDVKM. V lost 5 bases, J lost 2 bases, and 13 bases lay in between. The CDR3 protein is CASSIRTPTYEQYF. As DNA, the CDR3 is TGTGCCAGCAGTATCCGGACACCCACCTACGAGCAGTACTTC.

The rearrangement uses TRBV11-2 and TRBJ2-7; tentatively, D is TRBD1 (6 bases). The CDR3 totals 14 residues. Germline V gives CDR1 SGHAT, CDR2 FQNNGV. The germline V and J ends were trimmed by 5 bases and 5 bases, with 16 bases remaining between them. CDR3 in DNA: TGTGCCAGCAGCACCCCCCGAGGGGGTAACGAGCAGTACTTC. The encoded protein is CASSTPRGGNEQYF.

The chain carries TRBV10-3 and TRBJ1-1; D might be TRBD1 (5 bases). The CDR3 runs 14 residues. The germline V and J ends were trimmed by 0 bases and 4 bases, with 9 bases remaining between them. Germline CDR1 reads ENHRY; CDR2 reads SYGVKD. The chain's CDR3 is CAISESGGGTEAFF. Here the CDR3 DNA reads TGTGCCATCAGTGAGTCCGGGGGGGGCACTGAAGCTTTCTTT.

The chain has TRBV30 and TRBJ1-1; perhaps TRBD1 as D (6 bases). The CDR3 runs to 14 residues. V was pared by 0 bases and J by 2 bases, with 10 bases between. Germline V gives CDR1 GTSNPN, CDR2 SVGIG (reference sequence). CDR3 nucleotide sequence: TGTGCCTGGAGTGTTGACAGGATCAACACTGAAGCTTTCTTT. Protein product: CAWSVDRINTEAFF.

J is TRBJ2-2 and V is TRBV27; no definite D call. This CDR3 is built from 14 residues. Trimming cost V 3 bases and J 0 bases, with 5 bases left between them. CDR1 and CDR2 from the germline V gene are MNHEY and SMNVEV (reference sequence). The CDR3: CASSFFTNTGELFF. The CDR3 nucleotides are TGTGCCAGCAGTTTTTTCACGAACACCGGGGAGCTGTTTTTT.

The V gene is TRBV30, the J gene TRBJ1-2; no clear D gene. This CDR3 is 13 amino acids long. V dropped 1 base and J dropped 4 bases, with 10 bases sitting between them. Germline lookup yields CDR1 GTSNPN and CDR2 SVGIG (reference sequence). The CDR3 reads CAWSGEAGYGYTF. The CDR3 coding sequence is TGTGCCTGGAGTGGGGAGGCGGGCTATGGCTACACCTTC.

The V gene is TRBV2, the J gene TRBJ1-6; D gene ambiguous. V shed 4 bases and J shed 2 bases, with 9 bases lying between them. The germline gives CDR1 SNHLY, CDR2 FYNNEI. This CDR3 comprises 15 residues. The CDR3 loop is CASSALAAYNSPLHF. CDR3 DNA: TGTGCCAGCAGTGCATTGGCAGCCTATAATTCACCCCTCCACTTT.

This clone was seen more than once but under ten times. This chain links TRBV7-3 with TRBJ2-3; 9 nucleotides match TRBD2. V lost 5 bases and J lost 0; bases outside the gene matches: 6. Germline CDR1 is SGHTA and CDR2 is FQGTGA. This CDR3 region has 16 residues. CDR3 amino acids: CASSMIAGASTDTQYF. Here the CDR3 DNA reads TGTGCCAGCAGCATGATAGCGGGGGCTAGCACAGATACGCAGTATTTT. Based on the CDR3 plus reference TRBV7-3 and TRBJ2-3, the full variable domain is GAGVSQTPSNKVTEKGKYVELRCDPISGHTALYWYRQSLGQGPEFLIYFQGTGAADDSGLPNDRFFAVRPEGSVSTLKIQRTERGDSAVYLCASSMIAGASTDTQYFGPGTRLTVL.

Only a few counts were recorded for this clone. The J gene is TRBJ2-5, the V gene TRBV18, with D maybe TRBD2 (6 bases). The CDR3 runs 12 residues. V was clipped by 3 bases and J by 5 bases, with 7 bases between them. Germline CDR1 is KGHSH and CDR2 is LQKENI. For the CDR3, the DNA is TGTGCCAGCTCACCCCTAGCGGAGACCCAGTACTTC. Protein product: CASSPLAETQYF.

The chain is built from TRBV9 and TRBJ2-1, with D tentatively TRBD2 (5 bases). The CDR3 sequence is 12 residues long. V lost 2 bases and J 10 bases, leaving 10 bases between the germline ends. The germline CDR1 and CDR2 sequences are SGDLS and YYNGEE. The CDR3 DNA is TGTGCCAGCAGCGTTACGGCGGGCGAGCAGTTCTTC. Translation gives CASSVTAGEQFF.

The J gene is TRBJ1-5, the V gene TRBV5-8; 8 nucleotides line up with TRBD1. Germline V gene lookup returns CDR1 SGHTS and CDR2 YDEGEE. There are 16 residues in the CDR3. V lost 2 bases, J lost 6 bases, and 10 bases stayed unmatched. CDR3: CASSFLGGQAGQPQHF. Here the CDR3 DNA reads TGTGCCAGCAGCTTTTTGGGGGGACAGGCTGGTCAGCCCCAGCATTTT. Full variable domain (rest looked up from reference TRBV5-8 and TRBJ1-5): EAGVTQSPTHLIKTRGQQATLRCSPISGHTSVYWYQQALGLGLQFLLWYDEGEERNRGNFPPRFSGRQFPNYSSELNVNALELEDSALYLCASSFLGGQAGQPQHFGDGTRLSIL.

The chain combines TRBV21-1 with TRBJ2-7; the table names TRBD2, a call not compared with the DNA. TRBV21-1 is flagged as a pseudogene. The length of the CDR3 is 15 residues. DNA for the CDR3: TGTGCCAGCTCGGCATCGTGCGGGGGGCCCTACGAGCAGTACTTC. This encodes CASSASCGGPYEQYF.

The sample holds one count of this clone. The CDR3 is CAWSPPWTTGGVRTEAFF. Here the CDR3 DNA reads TGTGCCTGGAGTCCCCCCTGGACTACAGGGGGCGTTAGGACTGAAGCTTTCTTT. The chain carries TRBV30 and TRBJ1-1, with 9 nucleotides matching TRBD1. The germline V gene encodes CDR1 GTSNPN and CDR2 SVGIG (reference sequence). Unmatched junction bases numbered 18, after V lost 2 bases and J lost 5 bases. The CDR3 loop spans 18 amino acids.

This clone was counted a single time. An end of the junction differs from the germline gene, which may be a read error. This chain uses TRBV14 with TRBJ1-5; 7 bases align to TRBD1. There are 16 residues in the CDR3. Germline V CDR1 and CDR2: SGHDN, FVKESK. As DNA, the CDR3 is TGTGCCAGCAGCCAAGGTAGTTGGGACAGCACTCAGCCCCAGCATTTT. It yields the protein CASSQGSWDSTQPQHF.